The T cell receptor beta chain under discussion was sequenced for a study of T cell changes during pregnancy in multiple sclerosis. Germline-derived CDR1 and CDR2 are WSHSY and SAAADI. The CDR3 has 14 residues. V lost 7 bases and J lost 1, with 10 bases in between. Data came from immunoSEQ multiplex PCR; TCRdb stores just in-frame clones and leaves some out. The sample carries approximately 61,000 clones, over 85% recorded once. J is TRBJ2-2 and V is TRBV10-2; D might be TRBD2 (5 bases). The source of this sequence is a female donor in good health, enrolled as a control in a pregnancy study. Here the sequenced sample was peripheral blood, taken in the first trimester of pregnancy. DNA for the CDR3: TGCGCCAGCAAGAGGGATTGGAACACCGGGGAGCTGTTTTTT. Amino acid sequence: CASKRDWNTGELFF.